A selection of T cell receptor beta chains follows, all from one sample in a study of shared clonotypes between healthy human individuals. Produced via immunoSEQ multiplex PCR; TCRdb's table is partial and in-frame only. The table shows around 700,000 clones, with roughly 70% occurring only once. The sequenced sample was memory CD4+ T cells sorted from blood. These TCRs come from a woman aged 25 to 39 in good health. The CDR3 runs from the conserved cysteine through the conserved F or W. Fields, in order: clone size, V gene, D gene, J gene, CDR3 DNA, CDR3 protein. A D gene is named only where the DNA matches it firmly. The listing skips clone size in some rows; elsewhere it reads once, few, many or a size class.

.	TRBV7-8	TRBD2	TRBJ2-5	TGTGCCAGCAGCTTAGAGGCCCTAGCGGGAGAGACCCAGTACTTC	CASSLEALAGETQYF
.	TRBV2	.	TRBJ1-5	TGTGCCAGCAGTGAACAGGGGCATAGCAATCAGCCCCAGCATTTT	CASSEQGHSNQPQHF
.	TRBV19	.	TRBJ2-1	TGTGCCAGTAGCACTATCGGGTACAATGAGCAGTTCTTC	CASSTIGYNEQFF
.	TRBV21-1	.	TRBJ2-3	TGTGCCACCTCAAGGGTCTCTCCTTCTGACACAGATACGCAGTATTTT	CATSRVSPSDTDTQYF
.	TRBV28	.	TRBJ2-5	TGTGCCAGCAGCTATCGGAGGTGGTCGGCTCAAGAGACCCAGTACTTC	CASSYRRWSAQETQYF
.	TRBV11-2	TRBD1	TRBJ2-1	TGTGCCAGCAGCTCCGGAGACAGGGTGGAGCAGTTCTTC	CASSSGDRVEQFF
.	TRBV4-1	.	TRBJ1-6	TGCGCCAGCAGCAGCCGGGAGACAGGCAATTCACCCCTCCACTTT	CASSSRETGNSPLHF
.	TRBV29-1	TRBD2	TRBJ2-7	TGCAGCGTTGACTCTTGGACTAGCGGGAGCTACGAGCAGTACTTC	CSVDSWTSGSYEQYF
.	TRBV10-2	TRBD2	TRBJ2-7	TGCGCCAGCAGGGGGCTAGCGGGAGGGTACGAGCAGTACTTC	CASRGLAGGYEQYF
.	TRBV28	.	TRBJ2-5	TGTGCCAGCACCCCAAGGGGGGGCGAACACCAAGAGACCCAGTACTTC	CASTPRGGEHQETQYF
few	TRBV10-3	.	TRBJ1-2	TGTGCCATCAGTGGAACGGTTATTGGCTACACCTTC	CAISGTVIGYTF
once	TRBV5-4	TRBD1	TRBJ1-1	TGTGCCAGCAGCTTGTCCCGGACAGGACCCGCGTCCGAAGCTTTCTTT	CASSLSRTGPASEAFF
.	TRBV5-1	TRBD1	TRBJ2-5	TGCGCCAGCAGCCCACAGGGGGCGGAGACCCAGTACTTC	CASSPQGAETQYF
once	TRBV6-1	.	TRBJ1-2	TGTGCCAGCAGTGAAGATCCAGCACGGGAAGGGGACTATGGCTACACCTTC	CASSEDPAREGDYGYTF
.	TRBV27	.	TRBJ1-1	TGTGCCAGCAGGGCTAGGGTGCTGATGAACACTGAAGCTTTCTTT	CASRARVLMNTEAFF
few	TRBV2	TRBD2	TRBJ2-2	TGTGCCAGCCAAGGCAGCGGGAGAGCGACCGGGGAGCTGTTTTTT	CASQGSGRATGELFF
once	TRBV10-2	.	TRBJ1-4	TGCGCCAGCAGTGAGAGAACGTCCAATGAAAAACTGTTTTTT	CASSERTSNEKLFF
.	TRBV29-1	.	TRBJ1-1	TGCAGCGTGCGAGGGGAGGCGGTTGTAGTCCCGAACACTGAAGCTTTCTTT	CSVRGEAVVVPNTEAFF
.	TRBV11-2	.	TRBJ1-2	TGTGCCAGCAGCTTAGGAGGCAGGGCTGGCGGCGGGTTCAGCTATGGCTACACCTTC	CASSLGGRAGGGFSYGYTF
.	TRBV4-2	TRBD1	TRBJ1-5	TGTGCCAGCAGCCGCCAGACAGGGCCCAATCAGCCCCAGCATTTT	CASSRQTGPNQPQHF
.	TRBV27	.	TRBJ2-3	TGTGCCAGCAGGGGACACAGCACAGATACGCAGTATTTT	CASRGHSTDTQYF
.	TRBV10-1	.	TRBJ1-1	TGCGCCAGCAGTGAGTCGGTAGACACTGAAGCTTTCTTT	CASSESVDTEAFF
few	TRBV18	.	TRBJ1-3	TGTGCCAGCTCACCGGAGTCCGGGACAAAAGGAAACACCATATATTTT	CASSPESGTKGNTIYF
.	TRBV11-2	.	TRBJ2-5	TGTGCCAGCAGCCTCCCTGGGGCAAGGCTACAAGAGACCCAGTACTTC	CASSLPGARLQETQYF
once	TRBV9	.	TRBJ1-4	TGTGCCAGCAGTCCCCGACAGACCTCAACTAATGAAAAACTGTTTTTT	CASSPRQTSTNEKLFF
.	TRBV7-7	TRBD1	TRBJ2-5	TGTGCCAGCAGTTCCGACAGGGAAGAGACCCAGTACTTC	CASSSDREETQYF
.	TRBV19	TRBD1	TRBJ1-4	TGTGCCAGTAGTGATCAGGGGGCGCGTGAAAAACTGTTTTTT	CASSDQGAREKLFF
many	TRBV30	.	TRBJ2-4	TGTGCCTGGATGGGGAACGGGAACATTCAGTACTTC	CAWMGNGNIQYF
.	TRBV27	.	TRBJ1-3	TGTGCCAGCAGTCGGGAGGGCGACTCTGGAAACACCATATATTTT	CASSREGDSGNTIYF
once	TRBV19	.	TRBJ2-1	TGTGCCAGTAGTATCGGGGGTTCCTACAATGAGCAGTTCTTC	CASSIGGSYNEQFF
.	TRBV5-1	TRBD2	TRBJ2-7	TGCGCCAGCAGCTTGGAGCCGGGACTACACTACGAGCAGTACTTC	CASSLEPGLHYEQYF
.	TRBV15	.	TRBJ2-3	TGTGCCACCAGCAGAGTCCTCGACGCATTGAGCACAGATACGCAGTATTTT	CATSRVLDALSTDTQYF
many	TRBV4-1	TRBD2	TRBJ2-5	TGCGCCAGCAGCCAAGAGACTAGCGGGAGAAAGACCCAGTACTTC	CASSQETSGRKTQYF
.	TRBV5-1	TRBD1	TRBJ1-2	TGCGCCAGCAGCTTAGGGCCACAGGGGGCGCGTGGCTACACCTTC	CASSLGPQGARGYTF
few	TRBV19	.	TRBJ2-1	TGTGCCAGTAGTAGTGGGGGTCTGGGGACCCCCTACAATGAGCAGTTCTTC	CASSSGGLGTPYNEQFF
.	TRBV9	.	TRBJ2-6	TGTGCCAGCAGCGAAGGACTTGGGTTCCCTGGGGCCAACGTCCTGACTTTC	CASSEGLGFPGANVLTF
.	TRBV15	TRBD1	TRBJ1-4	TGTGCCACCAGCAAGACAGGGTTTTATGAAAAACTGTTTTTT	CATSKTGFYEKLFF
.	TRBV7-7	TRBD1	TRBJ2-7	TGTGCCAGCAGCTTAGCAGGACAGGGGAACTACGAGCAGTACTTC	CASSLAGQGNYEQYF